These T cell receptor beta chains were read from a single sample in a study of OX40 agonist ivuxolimab in advanced cancers. Clones were read by immunoSEQ multiplex PCR, and TCRdb kept only the in-frame ones, dropping some. The table has 65,000 to 85,000 clones, about 85% seen once. Sequencing was performed on CD4+ or CD8+ T cells sorted from blood, taken in a trial of the OX40 agonist ivuxolimab. Receptor source: an adult with an advanced solid tumor such as melanoma, head and neck, liver or kidney cancer. The CDR3 runs from the conserved cysteine through the conserved F or W. A D gene is named only where the DNA matches it firmly. Expanded clones are given a class, and other clones once, few, many or no size at all.

clone size,V gene,D gene,J gene,CDR3 DNA,CDR3 protein
NA,TRBV4-3,NA,TRBJ1-1,TGCGCCAGCAGCCAAGATATAGAGGGTGGCACTGAAGCTTTCTTT,CASSQDIEGGTEAFF
few,TRBV30,NA,TRBJ1-1,TGTGCCTGGAAGCGGAACACTGAAGCTTTCTTT,CAWKRNTEAFF
NA,TRBV6-5,NA,TRBJ1-5,TGTGCCAGCAGTGGGACGAATCGCAATCAGCCCCAGCATTTT,CASSGTNRNQPQHF
NA,TRBV6-4,NA,TRBJ2-1,TGTGCCAGCAGTGGTTCGGGGAGAGGTGAGCAGTTCTTC,CASSGSGRGEQFF
few,TRBV6-6,NA,TRBJ2-2,TGTGCCAGCAGCCAGGGGATCACCGGGGAGCTGTTTTTT,CASSQGITGELFF
NA,TRBV11-2,TRBD1,TRBJ2-5,TGTGCCAGCAGCCCCGGGACAGCTCAAGAGACCCAGTACTTC,CASSPGTAQETQYF
NA,TRBV19,NA,TRBJ2-2,TGTGCCAGTAGTATAGACGCTTCCGGGGAGCTGTTTTTT,CASSIDASGELFF
NA,TRBV7-7,NA,TRBJ2-3,TGTGCTAGCAGCCTCGGATCCACAGATACGCAGTATTTT,CASSLGSTDTQYF
NA,TRBV6-4,TRBD2,TRBJ2-1,TGTGCCAGCTCACGGGAGGCCGGGAATGAGCAGTTCTTC,CASSREAGNEQFF
NA,TRBV5-4,NA,TRBJ1-2,TGTGCCAGCAGCTTGGGGTCGCGGGGCTACACCTTC,CASSLGSRGYTF
NA,TRBV4-3,NA,TRBJ2-4,TGCGCCAGCAGCCAAGATGAGGGGATCGGCAAAAACATTCAGTACTTC,CASSQDEGIGKNIQYF
NA,TRBV7-2,NA,TRBJ2-2,TGTGCCAGCAGCTTAGACGCCGGACTCCTCGGGGAGCTGTTTTTT,CASSLDAGLLGELFF
NA,TRBV30,TRBD1,TRBJ1-1,TGTGCCTGGACTCCAGGGGGGACTGAAGCTTTCTTT,CAWTPGGTEAFF
NA,TRBV5-5,NA,TRBJ1-1,TGTGCCAGCAGCTCGGCTCCGGGGGGTGAAGCTTTCTTT,CASSSAPGGEAFF
NA,TRBV5-4,TRBD1,TRBJ1-6,TGTGCCAGCAGCGGGACAGTGAATTCACCCCTCCACTTT,CASSGTVNSPLHF
NA,TRBV5-8,NA,TRBJ2-7,TGTGCCAGCAGCCGCATCAGCTCCTACGAGCAGTACTTC,CASSRISSYEQYF
NA,TRBV29-1,NA,TRBJ1-1,TGCAGCGTTGAACAGGGGCGTGGCACTGAAGCTTTCTTT,CSVEQGRGTEAFF
NA,TRBV2,NA,TRBJ2-7,TGTGCCAGCAGTTCCGACATTTCTTACGAGCAGTACTTC,CASSSDISYEQYF
few,TRBV5-4,TRBD1,TRBJ2-7,TGTGCCAGCAGCTTGGGACAGGGGAGGGAGCAGTACTTC,CASSLGQGREQYF
NA,TRBV5-6,NA,TRBJ2-5,TGTGCCAGCAGGGGGAAGCGGGAAGAGACCCAGTACTTC,CASRGKREETQYF
NA,TRBV6-6,NA,TRBJ1-1,TGTGCCAGCACCTTGAGGGAGGGCTGGGCTGAAGCTTTCTTT,CASTLREGWAEAFF
NA,TRBV28,NA,TRBJ1-1,TGTGCCAGCACCATTCCCCAGGGAAGGACTGAAGCTTTCTTT,CASTIPQGRTEAFF
NA,TRBV7-2,NA,TRBJ1-6,TGTGCCAGCACTCTGAGCTCCTATAATTCACCCCTCCACTTT,CASTLSSYNSPLHF
NA,TRBV27,TRBD1,TRBJ1-2,TGTGCCAGCAGCGGGACAGTGGGAAGCGGCTACACCTTC,CASSGTVGSGYTF
NA,TRBV6-1,TRBD2,TRBJ2-3,TGTGCCAGCAGTGGATTCGCTCTAGCGGCTAGGACCACAGATACGCAGTATTTT,CASSGFALAARTTDTQYF
NA,TRBV28,NA,TRBJ2-5,TGTGCCAGCAGTCGGGCGTCCCACCAAGAGACCCAGTACTTC,CASSRASHQETQYF
NA,TRBV21-1,NA,TRBJ1-5,TGTGCCAGCAGAAAGGGGACAGGGATTTTGGATCAGCCCCAGCATTTT,CASRKGTGILDQPQHF
once,TRBV10-3,NA,TRBJ1-3,TGTGCCATCTCTCCGGGGGCGGGAAACACCATATATTTT,CAISPGAGNTIYF
few,TRBV14,NA,TRBJ1-3,TGTGCCAGCAGCCAGTGGCGGGGGCCTGGAAACACCATATATTTT,CASSQWRGPGNTIYF
NA,TRBV11-2,TRBD1,TRBJ2-7,TGTGCCAGCAGCCCAATTCGCCGGGACAGGCCCTACGAGCAGTACTTC,CASSPIRRDRPYEQYF
NA,TRBV11-1,NA,TRBJ1-3,TGTGCCAGCAGCTTACTCTCCGGGGCTGGAAACACCATATATTTT,CASSLLSGAGNTIYF
NA,TRBV28,TRBD2,TRBJ2-3,TGTGCCAGCAGTTCAGTAGCGGGGGGCAGCACAGATACGCAGTATTTT,CASSSVAGGSTDTQYF
few,TRBV6-5,TRBD1,TRBJ1-5,TGTGCCAGCAGTGGGAGACAGGGAGCAGAGCCCCAGCATTTT,CASSGRQGAEPQHF
NA,TRBV6-6,NA,TRBJ2-5,TGTGCCAGCAGTCAACACCAAGAGACCCAGTACTTC,CASSQHQETQYF
many,TRBV7-9,NA,TRBJ1-5,TGTGCCAGCAGCACCGCAGGAACCAATCAGCCCCAGCATTTT,CASSTAGTNQPQHF
NA,TRBV6-1,TRBD1,TRBJ1-5,TGTGCCAGCAGTGCCGGGAGGGCAGGGGGCTTCCTTCGGCCCCAGCATTTT,CASSAGRAGGFLRPQHF
NA,TRBV6-5,TRBD2,TRBJ2-1,TGTGCCAGTGGAGTCGGGAGGTGGGGTTACAATGAGCAGTTCTTC,CASGVGRWGYNEQFF
once,TRBV13,NA,TRBJ1-6,TGTGCCAGCAGCTTATCCGGGACCTATAATTCACCCCTCCACTTT,CASSLSGTYNSPLHF
NA,TRBV2,NA,TRBJ1-2,TGTGCCAGCAGTGATCAAGGGTACAGCTATGGCTACACCTTC,CASSDQGYSYGYTF
NA,TRBV4-3,NA,TRBJ2-3,TGCGCCAGCAGCCAAGATCCGGGACACCCGGGCAAAAATACGCAGTATTTT,CASSQDPGHPGKNTQYF
NA,TRBV7-7,TRBD1,TRBJ2-5,TGTGCCAGCAGCTTCCAGGGGGTAGGAGAGACCCAGTACTTC,CASSFQGVGETQYF
NA,TRBV7-3,TRBD1,TRBJ2-2,TGTGCCAGCAGCCAAGGGACAGGGAACACCGGGGAGCTGTTTTTT,CASSQGTGNTGELFF
NA,TRBV6-5,NA,TRBJ1-5,TGTGCCAGCAGTTATGAACACCACAATCAGCCCCAGCATTTT,CASSYEHHNQPQHF
NA,TRBV7-8,TRBD2,TRBJ2-7,TGTGCCAGCAGCGCACCGGGACTAGCTCACGAGCAGTACTTC,CASSAPGLAHEQYF
NA,TRBV10-3,NA,TRBJ1-2,TGTGCCATCAGTGATCTACAGGGCAACTATGGCTACACCTTC,CAISDLQGNYGYTF
NA,TRBV7-2,NA,TRBJ2-4,TGTGCCAGCAGCTTCGGACCTTCTACAGCCAAAAACATTCAGTACTTC,CASSFGPSTAKNIQYF
few,TRBV10-1,NA,TRBJ1-1,TGCGCCAGCAGCGACGAAAAAAACACTGAAGCTTTCTTT,CASSDEKNTEAFF
NA,TRBV13,TRBD2,TRBJ2-1,TGTGCCAGCAGAAGAGCGGGAGGGCCCAATGAGCAGTTCTTC,CASRRAGGPNEQFF
NA,TRBV10-1,NA,TRBJ2-2,TGCGCCAGCAGTGACCACAAACTCACCGGGGAGCTGTTTTTT,CASSDHKLTGELFF
NA,TRBV2,TRBD1,TRBJ2-5,TGTGCCAGCAGTGACTGGGACAGGGGAAACCAAGAGACCCAGTACTTC,CASSDWDRGNQETQYF
NA,TRBV5-1,NA,TRBJ1-6,TGCGCCAGCAGCTTGGGTCAGTTCACCAATTCACCCCTCCACTTT,CASSLGQFTNSPLHF
NA,TRBV9,TRBD2,TRBJ2-3,TGTGCCAGCAGCGTAGTGACTAGCGGCACAGATACGCAGTATTTT,CASSVVTSGTDTQYF
NA,TRBV11-2,TRBD2,TRBJ2-7,TGTGCCAGCAGCCTGAGGGGCGGGAGCGCTGCCTACGAGCAGTACTTC,CASSLRGGSAAYEQYF